This is a list of T cell receptor beta chains from one sample in a study of blood T cell repertoires in COVID-19. The repertoire was sequenced with immunoSEQ multiplex PCR; TCRdb's copy has only in-frame clones and lacks some. The sample has under 500,000 clones, more than 85% seen once. The source material was peripheral blood. Receptor source: a woman aged 25 to 45 with acute or convalescent COVID-19. Each CDR3 is given with its conserved first and last residue. Each record gives: V gene, D gene, clone size, J gene, CDR3 protein, CDR3 DNA. A D gene is named only where the DNA matches it firmly. For some rows the clone size is stated as once, few or many, or as a class when expanded; others skip it.

>TRBV28|TRBD1|-|TRBJ2-5
CASIPGGQKETQYF
TGTGCCAGCATTCCTGGGGGACAGAAAGAGACCCAGTACTTC
>TRBV7-8|-|-|TRBJ2-3
CASSPRESSTDTQYF
TGTGCCAGCAGCCCGAGGGAATCTAGCACAGATACGCAGTATTTT
>TRBV11-2|-|-|TRBJ1-3
CASSLDVETGNTIYF
TGTGCCAGCAGCTTAGACGTAGAAACTGGAAACACCATATATTTT
>TRBV2|TRBD1|-|TRBJ2-7
CASSGGQSYEQYF
TGTGCCAGCAGTGGGGGACAGTCCTACGAGCAGTACTTC
>TRBV27|-|-|TRBJ1-2
CASRDNQNYGYTF
TGTGCCAGTAGGGACAACCAAAACTATGGCTACACCTTC
>TRBV3-1/TRBV3-2|TRBD1|-|TRBJ1-1
CASSQHTGVEAFF
TGTGCCAGCAGCCAGCATACAGGGGTCGAAGCTTTCTTT
>TRBV7-9|-|-|TRBJ1-5
CASSLDSYNQPQHF
TGTGCCAGCAGCTTAGACAGCTACAATCAGCCCCAGCATTTT
>TRBV5-6|-|-|TRBJ2-7
CASSGSVVASGEQYF
TGTGCCAGCAGCGGTTCCGTGGTGGCTTCGGGGGAGCAGTACTTC
>TRBV5-6|TRBD1|-|TRBJ1-5
CASSYGTGQNQPQHF
TGTGCCAGCAGCTATGGGACAGGGCAAAATCAGCCCCAGCATTTT
>TRBV21-1|-|-|TRBJ1-4
CASSKEATARIATNEKLFF
TGTGCCAGCAGCAAAGAGGCGACAGCGAGAATCGCAACTAATGAAAAACTGTTTTTT
>TRBV6-5|TRBD1|-|TRBJ1-1
CASRSLGQGITEAFF
TGTGCCAGCAGGAGCCTGGGACAGGGGATCACTGAAGCTTTCTTT
>TRBV28|TRBD1|-|TRBJ2-3
CASSSGQGVSDTQYF
TGTGCCAGCAGTTCGGGACAGGGTGTGTCAGATACGCAGTATTTT
>TRBV4-1|TRBD1|-|TRBJ1-4
CASSQNRLQGANEKLFF
TGCGCCAGCAGCCAAAATAGGCTACAGGGGGCTAATGAAAAACTGTTTTTT
>TRBV5-6|-|once|TRBJ2-7
CASSLGAGSYEQYF
TGTGCCAGCAGCTTGGGTGCGGGCTCCTACGAGCAGTACTTC
>TRBV5-4|-|-|TRBJ2-1
CASSLRQGPDEQFF
TGTGCCAGCAGCTTGCGGCAGGGTCCTGATGAGCAGTTCTTC
>TRBV5-6|-|few|TRBJ2-1
CASSLSGEQFF
TGTGCCAGCAGCTTGTCCGGTGAGCAGTTCTTC
>TRBV4-2|-|-|TRBJ2-7
CASSQEAEGFYEQYF
TGTGCCAGCAGCCAAGAGGCGGAGGGGTTCTACGAGCAGTACTTC
>TRBV12-3/TRBV12-4|TRBD1|-|TRBJ1-2
CASSRDSNYGYTF
TGTGCCAGCAGCCGGGACAGCAACTATGGCTACACCTTC
>TRBV28|TRBD1|once|TRBJ2-7
CASSLMTGGDLGYEQYF
TGTGCCAGCAGTTTAATGACAGGGGGGGATTTGGGCTACGAGCAGTACTTC
>TRBV1|-|-|TRBJ1-2
CTSSHRDATGTDLNYGYTF
TGCACCAGCAGCCACCGCGATGCAACCGGGACAGACCTTAACTATGGCTACACCTTC
>TRBV7-3|-|once|TRBJ1-5
CASSLTGGGNQPQHF
TGTGCCAGCAGCTTAACAGGGGGTGGCAATCAGCCCCAGCATTTT
>TRBV29-1|-|-|TRBJ2-5
CSLRGAGGYEETQYF
TGCAGCCTCCGTGGTGCTGGAGGGTATGAAGAGACCCAGTACTTC
>TRBV5-8|-|few|TRBJ1-5
CASSWRGQPQHF
TGTGCCAGCAGCTGGAGAGGTCAGCCCCAGCATTTT